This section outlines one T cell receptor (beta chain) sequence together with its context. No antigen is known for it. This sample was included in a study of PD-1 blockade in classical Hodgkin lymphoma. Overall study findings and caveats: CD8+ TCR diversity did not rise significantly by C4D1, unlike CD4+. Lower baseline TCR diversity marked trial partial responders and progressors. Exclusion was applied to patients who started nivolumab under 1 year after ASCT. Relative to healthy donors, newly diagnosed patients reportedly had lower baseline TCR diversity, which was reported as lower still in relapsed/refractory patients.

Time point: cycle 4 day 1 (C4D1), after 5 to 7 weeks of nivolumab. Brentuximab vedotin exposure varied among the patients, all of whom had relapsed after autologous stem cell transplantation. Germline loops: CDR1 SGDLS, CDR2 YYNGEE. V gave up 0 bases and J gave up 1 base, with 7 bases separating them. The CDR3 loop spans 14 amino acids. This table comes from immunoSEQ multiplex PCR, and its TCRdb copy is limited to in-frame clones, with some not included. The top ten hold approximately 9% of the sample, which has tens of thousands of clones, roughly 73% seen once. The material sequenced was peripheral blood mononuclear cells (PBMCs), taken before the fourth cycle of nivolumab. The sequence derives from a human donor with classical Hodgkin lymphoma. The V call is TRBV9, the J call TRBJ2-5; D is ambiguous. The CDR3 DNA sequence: TGTGCCAGCAGCGTAGGGGGAACCCAAGAGACCCAGTACTTC. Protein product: CASSVGGTQETQYF.